The rows below give T cell receptor beta chains drawn from one sample of a study of Ad26.COV2.S vaccination and SARS-CoV-2 variants. Generated by immunoSEQ multiplex PCR, the TCRdb table keeps only in-frame clones and is missing some. The data show around 380,000 clones, approximately 90% seen once. The specimen was peripheral blood, collected in a trial of Ad26.COV2.S vaccine versus placebo. All receptors derive from a person between 18 and 65 years old who received the Ad26.COV2.S COVID-19 vaccine or a placebo. CDR3s include the opening cysteine and the closing phenylalanine or tryptophan. D genes are given only for firm matches. Not every row has a clone size; where given, it reads once, few, many or a size class.

TRBJ1-2,TRBD1,.,TRBV18,TGTGCCAGCTCACCAAGGGGGCAGGATGGCTACACCTTC,CASSPRGQDGYTF
TRBJ2-5,.,.,TRBV2,TGTGCCAGCAGTGAGGGGGACGGTCAAAACTTC,CASSEGDGQNF
TRBJ2-1,.,.,TRBV15,TGTGCCACCAGCAGAGATCTTCGGGGGCGACTATCCTCCTACAATGAGCAGTTCTTC,CATSRDLRGRLSSYNEQFF
TRBJ2-1,.,.,TRBV5-1,TGCGCCAGCAGCCCGGACTACAATGAGCAGTTCTTC,CASSPDYNEQFF
TRBJ1-1,.,.,TRBV6-1,TGTGCCAGCAGTGGGGCAGGGGCGCATCTCATGAACACTGAAGCTTTCTTT,CASSGAGAHLMNTEAFF
TRBJ2-1,.,.,TRBV5-1,TGCGCCAGCAGCTTGGACGTCTACAATGAGCAGTTCTTC,CASSLDVYNEQFF
TRBJ2-7,.,.,TRBV12-3/TRBV12-4,TGTGCCAGCACCCTGGGGCTAGCAGGCGAGCAGTACTTC,CASTLGLAGEQYF
TRBJ2-3,TRBD2,once,TRBV7-9,TGTGCCAGCACCAGAGGTAGCGGGGACGTAGATACGCAGTATTTT,CASTRGSGDVDTQYF
TRBJ2-7,TRBD1,.,TRBV11-2,TGTGCCAGCAGCCCGACAGGGACCTACGAGCAGTACTTC,CASSPTGTYEQYF
TRBJ2-5,TRBD2,.,TRBV5-6,TGTGCCAGCAGCCTAGCGGGGGTGGAAGAGACCCAGTACTTC,CASSLAGVEETQYF
TRBJ1-1,TRBD1,.,TRBV7-2,TGTGCCAGCAGAACAGGGGCGGAAGCTTTCTTT,CASRTGAEAFF
TRBJ2-7,.,.,TRBV5-6,TGTGCCAGCAGCTTGTCCCGGTACGAGCAGTACTTC,CASSLSRYEQYF
TRBJ2-3,.,.,TRBV9,TGTGCCAGCAGCGTAGATGGGCGGGCCACAGATACGCAGTATTTT,CASSVDGRATDTQYF
TRBJ1-4,.,.,TRBV6-5,TGTGCCAGCAGTTCGGGGCCAGTGGGTGAAAAACTGTTTTTT,CASSSGPVGEKLFF
TRBJ1-1,TRBD1,.,TRBV5-1,TGCGCCAGCAGATCCACAGGGGGTAGCGCTGAAGCTTTCTTT,CASRSTGGSAEAFF
TRBJ2-2,.,.,TRBV29-1,TGCAGCGCCCTGTTGGGGGAGCTGTTTTTT,CSALLGELFF
TRBJ1-3,.,few,TRBV4-1,TGCGCCAGCAGCCAAGGGGGTGAAGGAAACACCATATATTTT,CASSQGGEGNTIYF
TRBJ1-5,.,.,TRBV3-1/TRBV3-2,TGTGCCAGCAGCCAAGGAAGTAGCAATCAGCCCCAGCATTTT,CASSQGSSNQPQHF
TRBJ2-7,TRBD2,.,TRBV4-1,TGCGCCAGCAGCCAAGGGCTAGCGGGGGGAATTAACTACGAGCAGTACTTC,CASSQGLAGGINYEQYF
TRBJ2-3,.,.,TRBV24-1,TGTGCCACCAGTGACCCAGACTCGAATCCAGATACGCAGTATTTT,CATSDPDSNPDTQYF
TRBJ2-5,TRBD2,.,TRBV10-3,TGTGCCATCAGTGAGACGGCTAGCGGAGAGACCCAGTACTTC,CAISETASGETQYF
TRBJ2-1,.,.,TRBV18,TGTGCCAGCTCACACCCAGGGACCCACAACAATGAGCAGTTCTTC,CASSHPGTHNNEQFF
TRBJ1-1,TRBD1,.,TRBV27,TGTGCCAGCATCTACACCAGGGGGGGACACACTGAAGCTTTCTTT,CASIYTRGGHTEAFF
TRBJ1-6,.,.,TRBV7-2,TGTGCCAGCAGCTACTCCCCAATAAATTCACCCCTCCACTTT,CASSYSPINSPLHF
TRBJ2-5,.,.,TRBV6-5,TGTGCCAGCAGTACCGGGGGAGGACTGAAGGAGACCCAGTACTTC,CASSTGGGLKETQYF
TRBJ1-4,.,.,TRBV5-1,TGCGCCAGCAGCTTGGGTTGGGACCCTGGGAATGAAAAACTGTTTTTT,CASSLGWDPGNEKLFF
TRBJ2-1,.,.,TRBV10-3,TGTGCCATCAACCGCGATGGGTACAATGAGCAGTTCTTC,CAINRDGYNEQFF
TRBJ2-6,.,.,TRBV9,TGTGCCAGCAGCGTAGAGTCCGGAGGGGTCAACGTCCTGACTTTC,CASSVESGGVNVLTF
TRBJ2-1,.,.,TRBV27,TGTGCCAGCAGCGCTATACCTTCCTACAATGAGCAGTTCTTC,CASSAIPSYNEQFF
TRBJ2-3,.,.,TRBV5-4,TGTGCCAGCAGCTTAAGACTATACACAGATACGCAGTATTTT,CASSLRLYTDTQYF
TRBJ1-2,.,.,TRBV19,TGTGCCAGTAGTATAACCCCCGGGGCACGGAACTATGGCTACACCTTC,CASSITPGARNYGYTF
TRBJ2-2,TRBD1,few,TRBV2,TGTGCCAGCAGTGAACCGAGGGGGCATGACACCGGGGAGCTGTTTTTT,CASSEPRGHDTGELFF
TRBJ2-1,TRBD1,.,TRBV24-1,TGTGCCACCAGTGATGGTGGGACAGGGAGCAATGAGCAGTTCTTC,CATSDGGTGSNEQFF
TRBJ1-1,TRBD1,.,TRBV10-3,TGTGCCATCAGTGACACCGGGACAGGGTGGGGGAACACTGAAGCTTTCTTT,CAISDTGTGWGNTEAFF
TRBJ2-1,.,.,TRBV19,TGTGCCAGTAGTAAAGGGGGGGGAAGGAATGAGCAGTTCTTC,CASSKGGGRNEQFF
TRBJ2-2,TRBD1,.,TRBV7-2,TGTGCCAGCAGCCCAGGGGGCCAAAGCACCGGGGAGCTGTTTTTT,CASSPGGQSTGELFF
TRBJ1-4,.,.,TRBV5-1,TGCGCCAGCAGCCAGCGGGGGAAGTGGGGTGAAAAACTGTTTTTT,CASSQRGKWGEKLFF
TRBJ1-1,.,once,TRBV27,TGTGCCAGCAGTTTATCGAACCAGCTCACTGAAGCTTTCTTT,CASSLSNQLTEAFF
TRBJ1-1,TRBD1,.,TRBV5-4,TGTGCCAGCAGCTTTGGACAGGCGAACACTGAAGCTTTCTTT,CASSFGQANTEAFF
TRBJ1-2,.,.,TRBV7-8,TGTGCCAGCAGCTCCCGGACAGTCGGGAGTGGCTACACCTTC,CASSSRTVGSGYTF
TRBJ1-5,.,few,TRBV19,TGTGCCAGTAAGCAGTACAATCAGCCCCAGCATTTT,CASKQYNQPQHF
TRBJ1-2,.,.,TRBV18,TGTGCCAGCTCACCACATCCTGACAGCTATGGCTACACCTTC,CASSPHPDSYGYTF
TRBJ2-4,.,.,TRBV16,TGTGCCAGCAGCCCCGGAAAGGGAGATCGTCTAGCCAAAAACATTCAGTACTTC,CASSPGKGDRLAKNIQYF
TRBJ1-1,.,.,TRBV5-1,TGCGCCAGCAGCTTGGACGGACTGGCGTCCACTGAAGCTTTCTTT,CASSLDGLASTEAFF
TRBJ2-1,.,.,TRBV19,TGTGCCAGTAGCCTGGGGAGGGGGTCCTACAATGAGCAGTTCTTC,CASSLGRGSYNEQFF
TRBJ1-1,.,.,TRBV7-9,TGTGCCAGCAGCCAAAGGACACCTTCCTTAACGAACACTGAAGCTTTCTTT,CASSQRTPSLTNTEAFF
TRBJ2-7,.,.,TRBV6-5,TGTGCCAGCAGTTCATCTAGTTATCGGCAGTACTTC,CASSSSSYRQYF
TRBJ2-1,TRBD2,.,TRBV6-2/TRBV6-3,TGTGCCAGCAGTTACTCGGTAGCGGGGGTGTACAATGAGCAGTTCTTC,CASSYSVAGVYNEQFF
TRBJ1-2,.,.,TRBV20-1,TGCAGCGCCAGGGGTAGCTATGGCTACACCTTC,CSARGSYGYTF
TRBJ2-5,.,.,TRBV2,TGTGCCAGCAGTGAAGACACAGGGATGGAGACCCAGTACTTC,CASSEDTGMETQYF
TRBJ2-1,TRBD2,.,TRBV10-1,TGCGCCAGCAGTGGGGAGGGAGCGCAGTTCTTC,CASSGEGAQFF
TRBJ2-3,.,.,TRBV27,TGTGCCAGCAGTCCCCAGGGAGATACGCAGTATTTT,CASSPQGDTQYF
TRBJ1-2,.,.,TRBV4-2,TGTGCCAGCAGCCAAGAGGTACGGGATCTCTATGGCTACACCTTC,CASSQEVRDLYGYTF
TRBJ1-1,.,few,TRBV29-1,TGCAGCGTTGTAACCCGCGGCACTGAAGCTTTCTTT,CSVVTRGTEAFF
TRBJ1-5,TRBD1,.,TRBV6-2/TRBV6-3,TGTGCCAGCAGTACGGCAGGGGGCCGGGGGCAGCCCCAGCATTTT,CASSTAGGRGQPQHF
TRBJ2-7,.,.,TRBV5-1,TGCGCCAGCACGGACGGATACGAGCAGTACTTC,CASTDGYEQYF
TRBJ1-3,TRBD1,.,TRBV6-5,TGTGCCAGTTGGGGGACAGGGTCTGGAAACACCATATATTTT,CASWGTGSGNTIYF
TRBJ2-7,TRBD2,.,TRBV19,TGTGCCAGTACGGTCCAGCGGGGGGCCATCTACGAGCAGTACTTC,CASTVQRGAIYEQYF
TRBJ1-1,.,once,TRBV21-1,TGTGCCAGCAGACGCCCCCCCGAGGGGGGGCGCAAAACTGAAGCTTTCTTT,CASRRPPEGGRKTEAFF
TRBJ2-1,.,.,TRBV19,TGTGCCAGTAGTGCGCCCGGGACCAGGTACAATGAGCAGTTCTTC,CASSAPGTRYNEQFF